The 5 T cell receptor beta chains in this list originate from one sample, sequenced in a study of blood T cell repertoires in COVID-19. Using immunoSEQ multiplex PCR, the repertoire was profiled, and TCRdb retains in-frame clones only, with some absent. The sample consists of roughly 400,000 clones, 80% to 90% of them appearing once. Input material: PBMCs or T cells enriched from blood (not recorded which). The receptors stem from a woman aged 50 to 60 who had recovered from COVID-19.

V gene TRBV27 combines with J gene TRBJ1-5; D possibly corresponds to TRBD1 (5 bases). Trimming shortened V by 6 bases and J by 0 bases, and 15 bases separated the two germline ends. The CDR3 runs to 16 residues. Germline assignment: CDR1 MNHEY and CDR2 SMNVEV (reference sequence). CDR3 sequence: CASRGGGSYSNQPQHF. CDR3 nucleotides: TGTGCCAGCAGGGGGGGAGGGTCATATAGCAATCAGCCCCAGCATTTT.

As regards this clone: Other DNA sequences in this specimen translate into the identical CDR3. The chain employs TRBV2 and TRBJ1-5; 7 bases map to TRBD1. Unmatched junction bases numbered 0, after V lost 6 bases and J lost 4 bases. The CDR3 loop spans 12 amino acids. Looked up from germline, CDR1 is SNHLY and CDR2 is FYNNEI. CDR3 protein: CASRQGNQPQHF. The CDR3 DNA sequence: TGTGCCAGCAGACAGGGGAATCAGCCCCAGCATTTT.

This rearrangement joins TRBV10-3 to TRBJ1-6, with D unclear. Per germline, CDR1 ENHRY and CDR2 SYGVKD. V was pared by 2 bases and J by 6 bases, with 8 bases between. The CDR3 has 14 residues. The CDR3 protein is CAISEGRLNSPLHF. DNA of the CDR3: TGTGCCATCAGTGAGGGCAGACTTAATTCACCCCTCCACTTT.

The V gene is TRBV6-5, the J gene TRBJ1-1, with a possible D match to TRBD1 (6 bases). V shed 2 bases and J shed 5 bases, with 12 bases lying between them. Germline CDR1 and CDR2: MNHEY and SVGAGI. This CDR3 has 14 amino acids. The CDR3 loop is CASSYGRGGTEAFF. In DNA form, the CDR3 reads TGTGCCAGCAGTTACGGCAGGGGCGGAACTGAAGCTTTCTTT.

The chain combines TRBV19 with TRBJ2-5; possibly TRBD2 for D (6 bases). The ends were cut back, 6 bases at V and 5 bases at J, with 22 bases in the middle. The germline V gene has CDR1 LNHDA and CDR2 SQIVND (reference sequence). This CDR3 has 16 amino acids. The CDR3 DNA sequence: TGTGCCAGTAGCCCCAGACGGAGGGAGGTCGGGGAGACCCAGTACTTC. It translates to CASSPRRREVGETQYF.